This T cell receptor (beta chain) was identified during a study of human T cells and chemical hapten exposure. This CDR3 comprises 14 residues. Trimming cost V 5 bases and J 2 bases, with 12 bases left between them. Germline lookup yields CDR1 MNHEY and CDR2 SMNVEV (reference sequence). This clonotype occurred a few times. The time point is: patch test 2, 6 weeks after DPC sensitization. The sample's treatment: therapeutic diphenylcyclopropenone sensitization with weekly scalp DPC. TCRdb redid the calling of the RACE reads with MiXCR, one entry per CDR3 protein. The sample records fewer than 150,000 distinct CDR3 sequences, 12% being singletons.

The specimen comprised whole blood, sampled in connection with sensitization to the hapten diphenylcyclopropenone (DPC). V gene TRBV27 combines with J gene TRBJ1-1; weak D call: TRBD1 (5 bases). The source is a woman between 45 and 60 years old with alopecia areata. Some clones in this sample may be carry-over from other donors' samples. CDR3 DNA: TGTGCCAGCAGTGCCGACAGAGCTAACACTGAAGCTTTCTTT. It codes for CASSADRANTEAFF.